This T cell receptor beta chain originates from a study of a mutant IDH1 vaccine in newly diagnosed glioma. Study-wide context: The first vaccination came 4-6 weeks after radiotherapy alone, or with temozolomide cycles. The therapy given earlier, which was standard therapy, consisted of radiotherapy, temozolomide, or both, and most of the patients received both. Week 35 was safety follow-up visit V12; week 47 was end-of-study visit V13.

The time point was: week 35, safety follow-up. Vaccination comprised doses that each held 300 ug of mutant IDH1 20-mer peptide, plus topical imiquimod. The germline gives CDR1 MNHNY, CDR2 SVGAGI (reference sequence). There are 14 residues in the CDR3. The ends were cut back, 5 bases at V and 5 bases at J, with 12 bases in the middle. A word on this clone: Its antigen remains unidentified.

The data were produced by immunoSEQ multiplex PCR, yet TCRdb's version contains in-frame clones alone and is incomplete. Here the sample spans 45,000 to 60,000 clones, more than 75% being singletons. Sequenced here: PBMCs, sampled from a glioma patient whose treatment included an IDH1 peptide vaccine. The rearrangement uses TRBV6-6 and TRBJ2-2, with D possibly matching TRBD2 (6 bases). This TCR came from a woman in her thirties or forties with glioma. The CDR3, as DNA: TGTGCCAGCAGTCACAATAGCGGAACCGGGGAGCTGTTTTTT. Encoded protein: CASSHNSGTGELFF.